Listed below are T cell receptor beta chains from one sample, sequenced in a study of a mutant IDH1 vaccine in newly diagnosed glioma. Clones were read by immunoSEQ multiplex PCR, and TCRdb kept only the in-frame ones, dropping some. The profile covers about 50,000 clones, with 92% appearing a single time and around 2% taken by the ten largest. No antigens are known for them. Sequencing used PBMCs, obtained from a glioma patient whose treatment included an IDH1 peptide vaccine. The receptor set was obtained from a man between 45 and 60 years old with glioma. CDR3s include the opening cysteine and the closing phenylalanine or tryptophan. The order of the fields is D gene, J gene, V gene, clone size, CDR3 protein, CDR3 DNA. A D gene is named only where the DNA matches it firmly. Clone size is stated in some rows and not others, as once, few, many or a class when expanded.

>NA|TRBJ2-6|TRBV10-3|NA
CAISEGASVLTF
TGTGCCATCAGTGAGGGTGCCAGCGTCCTGACTTTC
>TRBD1|TRBJ1-4|TRBV9|NA
CASSPGQGGREKLFF
TGTGCCAGCAGCCCCGGACAGGGGGGACGGGAAAAACTGTTTTTT
>NA|TRBJ1-5|TRBV19|NA
CASSQSWGKPNQPQHF
TGTGCCAGTAGCCAAAGTTGGGGGAAACCTAATCAGCCCCAGCATTTT
>NA|TRBJ2-7|TRBV21-1|NA
CASSKALSGPCVYEQYF
TGTGCCAGCAGCAAAGCGCTTTCTGGGCCTTGCGTCTACGAGCAGTACTTC
>TRBD2|TRBJ2-7|TRBV7-2|NA
CASSLRASGDTSYEQYF
TGTGCCAGCAGCTTAAGGGCTAGCGGGGACACCTCCTACGAGCAGTACTTC
>NA|TRBJ1-4|TRBV27|NA
CASKEGRPNEKLFF
TGTGCCAGCAAGGAGGGCAGACCTAATGAAAAACTGTTTTTT
>NA|TRBJ2-3|TRBV5-1|NA
CASSFPTPGSGSQYF
TGCGCCAGCAGCTTCCCCACCCCGGGGAGCGGGTCGCAGTATTTT
>TRBD2|TRBJ2-1|TRBV10-1|NA
CASSDLSGGTSYNEQFF
TGCGCCAGCAGTGACCTCAGCGGGGGGACTTCCTACAATGAGCAGTTCTTC
>NA|TRBJ1-3|TRBV5-1|NA
CASSSRGDGTIYF
TGCGCCAGCAGTTCGAGGGGGGACGGCACCATATATTTT
>NA|TRBJ1-2|TRBV19|NA
CASSYWTGPYGYTF
TGTGCCAGTAGTTACTGGACTGGCCCTTATGGCTACACCTTC
>NA|TRBJ1-6|TRBV28|NA
CASSLRSGARWGSPLHF
TGTGCCAGCAGTTTACGGTCAGGGGCTAGGTGGGGTTCACCCCTCCACTTT
>NA|TRBJ1-1|TRBV1|NA
CTSSHRVGGSDPTNGNTEAFF
TGCACCAGCTCCCATCGTGTGGGGGGAAGCGATCCCACGAACGGGAACACTGAAGCTTTCTTT
>TRBD1|TRBJ1-6|TRBV5-1|NA
CASSRTGTESPLHF
TGCGCCAGCAGCAGGACAGGGACCGAATCACCCCTCCACTTT
>NA|TRBJ2-7|TRBV21-1|NA
CASSKVLEGGSYEQYF
TGTGCCAGCAGCAAAGTCCTCGAGGGGGGCTCCTACGAGCAGTACTTC
>NA|TRBJ2-1|TRBV2|NA
CASSGRGRGVSYNEQFF
TGTGCCAGCAGTGGGAGGGGAAGGGGGGTATCCTACAATGAGCAGTTCTTC
>NA|TRBJ2-7|TRBV7-8|NA
CASSLGLGVESYEQYF
TGTGCCAGCAGCTTAGGGTTAGGGGTCGAGTCATACGAGCAGTACTTC
>NA|TRBJ2-7|TRBV27|NA
CATRKQTGEQYF
TGTGCCACCCGAAAACAAACTGGGGAGCAGTACTTC
>NA|TRBJ1-2|TRBV4-3|NA
CASSQDRTSYGYTF
TGCGCCAGCAGCCAAGACAGGACCTCCTATGGCTACACCTTC
>TRBD2|TRBJ2-1|TRBV5-6|NA
CASSLLAAGAYNEQFF
TGTGCCAGCAGCTTGTTGGCAGCGGGGGCCTACAATGAGCAGTTCTTC
>TRBD2|TRBJ2-7|TRBV7-2|once
CASSSLPGLAEQYF
TGTGCCAGCAGCTCCCTCCCGGGACTAGCTGAGCAGTACTTC